This note documents a single T cell receptor (beta chain) sequence. V was shortened by 5 bases and J by 6 bases, with 10 bases between the two germline ends. This CDR3 contains 12 residues. Germline-derived CDR1 and CDR2 are MNHEY and SMNVEV (reference sequence). Authors' data handling: Estimation of nucleated cell counts was performed using reference gene primer amplification. Repertoires were generated with immunoSEQ multiplex PCR, while TCRdb's copy carries only in-frame clones and drops some. The V and J calls and clone size were taken over from that table, and D and trimming were inferred from the DNA. The repertoire holds around 200,000 clones, with 80% to 90% as singletons. This sample was included in a study of blood T cell repertoires in COVID-19. Study overall: The study drew acute and convalescent COVID-19 samples from the United States, Italy and Spain. T cells, B-cell-depleted T cells, or PBMCs provided the cDNA or gDNA that served as material.

What was sequenced was peripheral blood. The chain carries TRBV27 and TRBJ1-2; D is possibly TRBD1 (6 bases). The clonotype originates from a man in his fifties or sixties with acute or convalescent COVID-19. The CDR3 spells CASSVTGNGYTF. In nucleotides, the CDR3 is TGTGCCAGCAGTGTGACAGGAAATGGCTACACCTTC.